What follows is one TCR beta chain and its context. This record comes from a study of identical twins. MiXCR was run by TCRdb on the 5' RACE reads, yielding one entry per CDR3 protein. The data show 1.5 million to 2 million distinct CDR3 sequences, around 29% seen once. This clonotype was sampled from a newborn girl in good health. Sequencing used cord blood.

CDR3 nucleotide sequence: TGTGCCAGCAGCTTAGCTCACGGAGAGACCCAGTACTTC. This encodes CASSLAHGETQYF. The chain uses TRBV7-9 and TRBJ2-5; D gene unclear. Trimming stripped 0 bases from V and 4 bases from J, with 6 bases between. Germline values: CDR1 SEHNR, CDR2 FQNEAQ (reference sequence). The CDR3 consists of 13 residues.